The next 14 T cell receptor beta chains were all read from a single sample in a study of blood T cell repertoires in COVID-19. The table came from immunoSEQ multiplex PCR; TCRdb's copy has only in-frame clones and leaves some out. The data hold tens of thousands of clones, with around 90% observed a single time. Sequencing was done on a sample of peripheral blood. Receptors originate from a human donor in a cohort sampled during active COVID-19.

This chain joins TRBV29-1 and TRBJ2-7, with TRBD2 matching over 12 bases. Trimming removed 6 bases from V and 4 bases from J; junction bases left unmatched: 10. Germline V gene data show CDR1 as SQVTM and CDR2 as ANQGSEA. The CDR3 covers 15 residues. In DNA form, the CDR3 reads TGCAGCGTCGCACGAGGACTAGCGGGAAGGTACGAGCAGTACTTC. The encoded protein is CSVARGLAGRYEQYF.

The chain links TRBV2 to TRBJ2-7; 7 bases are shared with TRBD1. Trimming took 8 bases from V and 5 from J; bases not matched to a gene: 9. Germline V gene sequence: CDR1 SNHLY, CDR2 FYNNEI. CDR3 size: 13 residues. The CDR3 sequence: CASSPSGTDEQYF. In DNA form, the CDR3 reads TGTGCCAGCTCTCCCTCAGGGACAGACGAGCAGTACTTC.

This chain connects TRBV18 to TRBJ2-2; 7 bases are shared with TRBD1. Germline-derived CDR1 and CDR2 are KGHSH and LQKENI. J was trimmed by 3 bases and V by 4 bases; bases with no gene match: 5. There are 15 residues in the CDR3. The chain's CDR3 is CASSRQGSDTGELFF. DNA of the CDR3: TGTGCCAGCTCACGACAGGGTTCGGACACCGGGGAGCTGTTTTTT.

The V call is TRBV11-3, the J call TRBJ2-5; perhaps TRBD2 as D (6 bases). Germline V gene lookup returns CDR1 SGHNT and CDR2 YENEEA. The CDR3 is made up of 15 amino acids. Trimming took off 7 bases at V and 2 bases at J, with 17 bases between the two ends. CDR3 DNA sequence: TGTGCCAGCACCTACCACGGGGGTAAACAAGAGACCCAGTACTTC. Amino acid sequence: CASTYHGGKQETQYF.

The gene calls are TRBV5-1 and TRBJ2-3; TRBD1 might be the D (5 bases). The length of the CDR3 is 15 residues. The germline V gene has CDR1 SGHRS and CDR2 YFSETQ. Trimming shortened V by 4 bases and J by 0 bases, and 12 bases separated the two germline ends. The CDR3 DNA sequence: TGCGCCAGCAGCCAGGGTGGGGTAAGCACAGATACGCAGTATTTT. Residues: CASSQGGVSTDTQYF.

This chain joins TRBV9 and TRBJ2-2; D is possibly TRBD2 (5 bases). The CDR3 runs 15 residues. Trimming removed 4 bases at V and 4 bases at J, with 14 bases between. Looked up from germline, CDR1 is SGDLS and CDR2 is YYNGEE. The CDR3 loop is CASSLIDAGTGELFF. CDR3 bases: TGTGCCAGCAGCTTGATAGACGCGGGCACCGGGGAGCTGTTTTTT. The complete variable domain, with remaining parts taken from reference TRBV9 and TRBJ2-2, reads DSGVTQTPKHLITATGQRVTLRCSPRSGDLSVYWYQQSLDQGLQFLIQYYNGEERAKGNILERFSAQQFPDLHSELNLSSLELGDSALYFCASSLIDAGTGELFFGEGSRLTVL.

The chain combines TRBV6-1 with TRBJ2-7; 10 bases agree with TRBD1. CDR3 length: 16 amino acids. Per germline, CDR1 MNHNS and CDR2 SASEGT. Trimming at V came to 0 bases and at J to 7 bases, leaving 9 bases not matched to a gene. The DNA of the CDR3 is TGTGCCAGCAGTGAAGCGCAGACAGGGGGCTTTGAAGAGCAGTACTTC. Translation gives CASSEAQTGGFEEQYF.

V usage is TRBV6-5 and J usage is TRBJ1-3, with D possibly matching TRBD1 (6 bases). This CDR3 region has 14 residues. V lost 3 bases and J lost 7, with 13 bases in between. Germline V CDR1 and CDR2: MNHEY, SVGAGI. The chain's CDR3 is CASSYIGRGNTIYF. CDR3 nucleotides: TGTGCCAGCAGTTATATCGGAAGGGGGAACACCATATATTTT.

The V call is TRBV28, the J call TRBJ2-1; D is possibly TRBD2 (7 bases). The CDR3 has 13 amino acids. Germline V gene sequence: CDR1 MDHEN, CDR2 SYDVKM. V was trimmed by 9 bases and J by 4 bases, leaving 13 bases between them. Here the CDR3 reads CASRGGPYNEQFF. CDR3 in DNA: TGTGCCAGTCGCGGGGGCCCTTACAATGAGCAGTTCTTC.

The V and J genes are TRBV11-2 and TRBJ1-6; tentatively, D is TRBD1 (6 bases). Germline loops: CDR1 SGHAT, CDR2 FQNNGV. Trimming pared 4 bases from V and 3 bases from J, leaving 19 bases between. The CDR3 is 18 residues long. The CDR3: CASSSEGTGRRYNSPLHF. The CDR3 nucleotides read TGTGCCAGCAGCTCAGAGGGCACAGGGCGGCGCTATAATTCACCCCTCCACTTT.

Points on this clone: The junction differs from germline at one of its ends, possibly a read error. The chain recombines TRBV6-5 with TRBJ2-3, with 11 bases lining up with TRBD1. Germline-derived CDR1 and CDR2 are MNHEY and SVGAGI. The CDR3 length is 13 residues. CDR3 sequence reads: CASSYLRGQGVDF. As DNA, the CDR3 is TGTGCCAGCAGTTACCTCAGGGGACAGGGGGTGGATTTT.

The chain is built from TRBV5-1 and TRBJ1-1; D is ambiguous. The V gene lost 2 bases and the J gene lost 1 base, with 12 bases spanning the gap. CDR3 size: 15 residues. The germline CDR1 and CDR2 sequences are SGHRS and YFSETQ. The CDR3 DNA follows: TGCGCCAGCAGCTTTGAGGGCGGCAGGAACACTGAAGCTTTCTTT. Amino acids: CASSFEGGRNTEAFF.

This sequence joins TRBV18 and TRBJ2-7; D might be TRBD1 (6 bases). This CDR3 has 13 amino acids. Germline values: CDR1 KGHSH, CDR2 LQKENI. With 6 bases removed from V and 7 bases from J, the gap between germline ends came to 16 bases. Here the CDR3 reads CASSLDRFREQYF. The CDR3 DNA reads TGTGCCAGCTCCCTCGACAGGTTTCGGGAGCAGTACTTC.

This clone was counted a single time. The rearrangement joins TRBV23-1 to TRBJ2-3, with 8 nucleotides matching TRBD1. TRBV23-1 is filed as an ORF, its function uncertain. This CDR3 comprises 18 residues. The V gene end was trimmed by 1 base and the J gene end by 2 bases; junction bases not matched to a gene: 11. This chain's CDR3 is CASSQYGLPRGLTDTQYF. The CDR3 DNA follows: TGCGCCAGCAGTCAATACGGTCTCCCCAGGGGGCTCACAGATACGCAGTATTTT.